These T cell receptor beta chains were read from a single sample in a study of blood T cell repertoires in COVID-19. Clones were read by immunoSEQ multiplex PCR, and TCRdb kept only the in-frame ones, dropping some. The sample holds about 140,000 clones; roughly 80% are singletons and the top ten take 9%. Sequenced input: peripheral blood. Receptors originate from a woman in her forties or fifties with active or convalescent COVID-19. The CDR3 runs from the conserved cysteine through the conserved F or W. Each record gives: clone size, CDR3 length, V gene, J gene, D gene, CDR3 DNA, CDR3 protein. D genes are given only for firm matches. Not all rows give a size; the values are once, few, many and, for expanded clones, a class.

clone_size: -; cdr3_length: 14; v_call: TRBV19; j_call: TRBJ2-7; d_call: -; cdr3_nt: TGTGCCAGTAGTATAGGTGGCGGGAAGGGGGAGCAGTACTTC; cdr3_aa: CASSIGGGKGEQYF
clone_size: -; cdr3_length: 16; v_call: TRBV3-1/TRBV3-2; j_call: TRBJ1-1; d_call: -; cdr3_nt: TGTGCCAGCAGCCAAGATTCAACGGTCTCGGGCACTGAAGCTTTCTTT; cdr3_aa: CASSQDSTVSGTEAFF
clone_size: -; cdr3_length: 16; v_call: TRBV7-3; j_call: TRBJ2-3; d_call: -; cdr3_nt: TGTGCCAGCAGCTTTCAGGGGGGCTCTCGCACAGATACGCAGTATTTT; cdr3_aa: CASSFQGGSRTDTQYF
clone_size: -; cdr3_length: 15; v_call: TRBV7-2; j_call: TRBJ1-6; d_call: -; cdr3_nt: TGTGCCAGCAGCCCCTTTTCGAGCTCGAATTCACCCCTCCACTTT; cdr3_aa: CASSPFSSSNSPLHF
clone_size: -; cdr3_length: 13; v_call: TRBV11-2; j_call: TRBJ1-2; d_call: -; cdr3_nt: TGTGCCAGCAGCTTAGGTATCTTCTATGGCTACACCTTC; cdr3_aa: CASSLGIFYGYTF
clone_size: -; cdr3_length: 13; v_call: TRBV6-2/TRBV6-3; j_call: TRBJ2-5; d_call: -; cdr3_nt: TGTGCCAGCAGCAGGGGTCCTCAAGAGACCCAGTACTTC; cdr3_aa: CASSRGPQETQYF
clone_size: few; cdr3_length: 14; v_call: TRBV25-1; j_call: TRBJ1-4; d_call: -; cdr3_nt: TGTGCCAGCAGTGAATATGGGGGCCGGGAAAAACTGTTTTTT; cdr3_aa: CASSEYGGREKLFF
clone_size: -; cdr3_length: 15; v_call: TRBV7-8; j_call: TRBJ2-1; d_call: TRBD1; cdr3_nt: TGTGCCAGCACCCCCGGGACAGGGTTGGTCAATGAGCAGTTCTTC; cdr3_aa: CASTPGTGLVNEQFF
clone_size: -; cdr3_length: 15; v_call: TRBV7-2; j_call: TRBJ2-3; d_call: -; cdr3_nt: TGTGCCAGCAGCTTAGCGGGAGTGGGCACAGATACGCAGTATTTT; cdr3_aa: CASSLAGVGTDTQYF
clone_size: many; cdr3_length: 15; v_call: TRBV4-3; j_call: TRBJ1-2; d_call: TRBD1; cdr3_nt: TGCGCCAGCAGCCAGTCCACAGGGGCTAACTATGGCTACACCTTC; cdr3_aa: CASSQSTGANYGYTF
clone_size: once; cdr3_length: 13; v_call: TRBV29-1; j_call: TRBJ2-7; d_call: TRBD1; cdr3_nt: TGCAGCGCGCTTGGGACAGGAGGGTACGAGCAGTACTTC; cdr3_aa: CSALGTGGYEQYF
clone_size: -; cdr3_length: 15; v_call: TRBV28; j_call: TRBJ1-5; d_call: TRBD1; cdr3_nt: TGTGCCAGCAGCTTCCCGACAGGGACCTATCAGCCCCAGCATTTT; cdr3_aa: CASSFPTGTYQPQHF
clone_size: -; cdr3_length: 14; v_call: TRBV3-1/TRBV3-2; j_call: TRBJ2-7; d_call: -; cdr3_nt: TGTGCCAGCAGCCCCCGGGGTTGGGGGGACGAGCAGTACTTC; cdr3_aa: CASSPRGWGDEQYF
clone_size: -; cdr3_length: 17; v_call: TRBV5-8; j_call: TRBJ1-6; d_call: TRBD1; cdr3_nt: TGTGCCAGCAGCTCTAGGACAGGGGAGGCCTATAATTCACCCCTCCACTTT; cdr3_aa: CASSSRTGEAYNSPLHF
clone_size: medium-sized; cdr3_length: 15; v_call: TRBV4-1; j_call: TRBJ2-1; d_call: TRBD2; cdr3_nt: TGCGCCAGCAGCACTAGCGGGAGCTCCTACAATGAGCAGTTCTTC; cdr3_aa: CASSTSGSSYNEQFF